This entry concerns a single T cell receptor beta chain. No antigen is known for it. TCRdb's table, derived via immunoSEQ multiplex PCR, lists solely in-frame clones and lacks some. Here the sample table reports 25,000 to 30,000 clones. The data belong to a study of T cells in women clearing cervical HPV infection. Findings of the study overall: Each sample's T-cell count was unknown, possibly confounding richness.

The clonotype comes from a woman aged 18 to 69 with a cervical HPV16 infection that either progressed to CIN3+ or cleared (not recorded which). The sequenced sample was blood buffy coat.

Partial CDR3 DNA: TGTGCCGGTGGGGTAGGGGGAGAGACG. Residues: CAGGVGGET. The entire CDR3 reads CAGGVGGETQYF. The rearrangement joins TRBV2 to TRBJ2-3; maybe TRBD1 (6 bases). The sequence runs out 3 residues before the end of the CDR3; the remainder is reconstructed from the germline J gene. The germline gives CDR1 SNHLY, CDR2 FYNNEI. This CDR3 spans 12 amino acids.